Listed here are 16 T cell receptor beta chains from one sample, sequenced in a study of T cell changes during pregnancy in multiple sclerosis (dated by TCRdb to 2018 to 2020). To prepare the library, the immunoSEQ multiplex PCR assay was applied. TCRdb limited this immuneACCESS table to in-frame rearrangements with V and J called. A share of clones is missing; checked studies link under half to unresolved V genes, and the rest is unexplained. Across this sample there are over 35,000 clones, with over 90% seen only once. Approximately 0.41% of the sample is held by the ten biggest clonotypes. The sequencing here drew on CD4+ T cells from peripheral blood mononuclear cells, taken in the second trimester of pregnancy. These receptors were collected from a female donor with multiple sclerosis, enrolled in a pregnancy study.

The genes are TRBV5-5 and TRBJ2-2, with D possibly matching TRBD2 (6 bases). The CDR3 covers 15 residues. The ends were cut back, 3 bases at V and 4 bases at J, with 13 bases in the middle. Germline CDR1 and CDR2: SGHKS and YYEKEE (reference sequence). The CDR3 nucleotides read TGTGCCAGCAGCTCCGGAGGGCAGACCACCGGGGAGCTGTTTTTT. It encodes CASSSGGQTTGELFF.

The chain is built from TRBV7-9 and TRBJ2-7; weak D call: TRBD1 (5 bases). V lost 0 bases and J 7 bases, leaving 16 bases between the germline ends. The CDR3 has 15 amino acids. Germline V gives CDR1 SEHNR, CDR2 FQNEAQ (reference sequence). CDR3 DNA: TGTGCCAGCAGCTTAGCTGGGGCTCTTTGGTGGGAGCAGTACTTC. Its protein is CASSLAGALWWEQYF.

The genes are TRBV2 and TRBJ2-1; 15 bases fit TRBD2. The germline V gene has CDR1 SNHLY and CDR2 FYNNEI. This CDR3 has 21 amino acids. With V trimmed by 6 bases and J by 0 bases, 15 bases remained unmatched. CDR3 region: CASRAGTSGGKHLSSYNEQFF. The CDR3 nucleotides are TGTGCCAGCAGGGCCGGGACTAGCGGGGGGAAGCACTTAAGCTCCTACAATGAGCAGTTCTTC.

The chain links TRBV5-4 to TRBJ1-1, with 7 bases that match TRBD1. The CDR3 has 15 residues. The germline V gene encodes CDR1 SGHNT and CDR2 YYREEE (reference sequence). Losses at the gene ends were 4 bases for V and 0 bases for J; bases not matched to a gene: 6. In DNA form, the CDR3 reads TGTGCCAGCAGCCCCTCCGGGACAGTGAACACTGAAGCTTTCTTT. It translates to CASSPSGTVNTEAFF. The full variable domain, rest sourced from reference TRBV5-4 and TRBJ1-1, is ETGVTQSPTHLIKTRGQQVTLRCSSQSGHNTVSWYQQALGQGPQFIFQYYREEENGRGNFPPRFSGLQFPNYSSELNVNALELDDSALYLCASSPSGTVNTEAFFGQGTRLTVV.

This chain uses TRBV9 with TRBJ1-3; 7 bases match TRBD1. The V segment lost 4 bases and the J segment 0 bases; nucleotides outside the gene matches: 19. Per germline, CDR1 SGDLS and CDR2 YYNGEE. This CDR3 is built from 20 residues. CDR3 region: CASSPLVDREPFTSGNTIYF. Written as DNA, the CDR3 is TGTGCCAGCAGCCCGTTGGTTGACAGGGAACCCTTCACCTCTGGAAACACCATATATTTT. Using reference TRBV9 and TRBJ1-3 for the parts outside the CDR3, the full variable domain is DSGVTQTPKHLITATGQRVTLRCSPRSGDLSVYWYQQSLDQGLQFLIQYYNGEERAKGNILERFSAQQFPDLHSELNLSSLELGDSALYFCASSPLVDREPFTSGNTIYFGEGSWLTVV.

V and J are TRBV7-2 and TRBJ1-6; a possible D gene is TRBD1 (6 bases). The CDR3 is 17 amino acids. V dropped 0 bases and J dropped 5 bases, with 14 bases sitting between them. In germline, CDR1 is SGHTA, CDR2 FQGNSA. The CDR3 DNA is TGTGCCAGCAGCTTAGCGCTAAACAGGGAAAATAATTCACCCCTCCACTTT. Translating it yields CASSLALNRENNSPLHF.

This chain connects TRBV30 to TRBJ2-1, with 7 bases that match TRBD1. CDR1 is GTSNPN and CDR2 is SVGIG in the germline V gene (reference sequence). V shed 4 bases and J 3 bases; nucleotides not matched to a gene: 21. The CDR3 loop spans 19 amino acids. CDR3 in amino acids: CAWKSGSTDRTRDYNEQFF. The DNA of the CDR3 is TGTGCCTGGAAATCCGGCTCCACGGACAGGACAAGGGACTACAATGAGCAGTTCTTC. Based on the CDR3 plus reference TRBV30 and TRBJ2-1, the full variable domain is SQTIHQWPATLVQPVGSPLSLECTVEGTSNPNLYWYRQAAGRGLQLLFYSVGIGQISSEVPQNLSASRPQDRQFILSSKKLLLSDSGFYLCAWKSGSTDRTRDYNEQFFGPGTRLTVL.

The genes are TRBV7-3 and TRBJ1-4; D is uncertain. CDR3 length equals 13 residues. In germline, CDR1 is SGHTA, CDR2 FQGTGA. V lost 5 bases and J 4 bases, leaving 8 bases between the germline ends. Here the CDR3 reads CASSPGHNEKLFF. The CDR3 bases are TGTGCCAGCAGCCCTGGCCATAATGAAAAACTGTTTTTT.

The chain combines TRBV6-1 with TRBJ1-1, with TRBD1 matching 7 bases. In germline, CDR1 is MNHNS, CDR2 SASEGT. The trim removed 9 bases at V and 1 base at J, leaving 5 bases unmatched. The CDR3 length is 13 residues. The CDR3 loop is CASRGQTNTEAFF. CDR3 nucleotides: TGTGCCAGTCGGGGACAGACGAACACTGAAGCTTTCTTT.

The chain joins TRBV2 to TRBJ2-3; 9 bases fit TRBD2. The J segment lost 2 bases and the V segment lost 7 bases, leaving 4 bases of the junction unmatched. The CDR3 sequence is 14 residues long. Looked up from germline, CDR1 is SNHLY and CDR2 is FYNNEI. In DNA, the CDR3 is TGTGCCAGCAAGCGGGGGGAACTCACAGATACGCAGTATTTT. Its translation is CASKRGELTDTQYF.

The gene calls are TRBV2 and TRBJ2-3; 8 nucleotides match TRBD1. The CDR3 has 15 amino acids. Trimming at V came to 3 bases and at J to 6 bases, leaving 8 bases not matched to a gene. Germline V gene data show CDR1 as SNHLY and CDR2 as FYNNEI. The CDR3 sequence is CASSDPGRGRDTQYF. The CDR3 DNA sequence: TGTGCCAGCAGTGACCCCGGCAGGGGGCGTGATACGCAGTATTTT.

This sequence joins TRBV5-1 and TRBJ1-1; 9 positions agree with TRBD1. This CDR3 has 15 amino acids. The germline CDR1 and CDR2 sequences are SGHRS and YFSETQ. V lost 4 bases to trimming and J lost 2 bases; unmatched junction nucleotides: 6. In nucleotides, the CDR3 is TGCGCCAGCAGCCCGGGGGACAGGGTCAACACTGAAGCTTTCTTT. The encoded protein is CASSPGDRVNTEAFF.

The chain has TRBV6-4 and TRBJ2-7, with D possibly TRBD2 on 6 matching bases. Germline CDR1 reads MRHNA; CDR2 reads SNTAGT. The length of the CDR3 is 16 residues. Deletions cut 7 bases from V and 7 bases from J, with 26 bases between. The CDR3 loop is CASTRRRRDHPGEQYF. The CDR3 bases are TGTGCCAGCACCCGTCGTAGGCGGGACCACCCGGGGGAGCAGTACTTC.

The chain couples TRBV6-5 to TRBJ1-2; the D gene is possibly TRBD1 (5 bases). The CDR3 extends over 16 amino acids. Germline V lookup: CDR1 MNHEY, CDR2 SVGAGI. Trimming cost V 3 bases and J 5 bases, with 19 bases left between them. As DNA, the CDR3 is TGTGCCAGCAGTTATTTTACCGGGACTGCCACTTATGGCTACACCTTC. As protein: CASSYFTGTATYGYTF.

The chain is built from TRBV5-1 and TRBJ1-3; 12 nucleotides line up with TRBD1. Germline V gene data show CDR1 as SGHRS and CDR2 as YFSETQ. V trimming: 3 bases; J trimming: 4 bases; junction bases outside the gene matches: 2. This CDR3 comprises 15 residues. CDR3 in amino acids: CASSWGQGAGNTIYF. The CDR3 region has the DNA TGCGCCAGCAGCTGGGGACAGGGGGCCGGAAACACCATATATTTT.

V and J are TRBV11-2 and TRBJ1-1; no clear D. The V gene lost 0 bases and the J gene lost 0 bases, with 11 bases spanning the gap. The CDR3 totals 16 residues. CDR1 is SGHAT and CDR2 is FQNNGV in the germline V gene. The CDR3 loop reads CASSLELIRLNTEAFF. CDR3 DNA sequence: TGTGCCAGCAGCTTAGAACTAATACGACTGAACACTGAAGCTTTCTTT.